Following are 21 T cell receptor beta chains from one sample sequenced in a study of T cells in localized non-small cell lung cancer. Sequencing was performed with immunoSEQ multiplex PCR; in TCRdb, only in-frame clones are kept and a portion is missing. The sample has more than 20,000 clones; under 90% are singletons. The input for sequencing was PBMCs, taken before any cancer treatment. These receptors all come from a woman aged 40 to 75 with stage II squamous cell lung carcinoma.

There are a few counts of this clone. The CDR3 reads CSVPDRNEQFF. The CDR3 bases are TGCAGCGTCCCCGACAGGAATGAGCAGTTCTTC. The V and J genes are TRBV29-1 and TRBJ2-1; maybe TRBD1 (6 bases). The CDR3 length is 11 residues. Per the germline V gene, CDR1 is SQVTM and CDR2 is ANQGSEA. Trimming took 6 bases from V and 7 from J, leaving 10 bases between them.

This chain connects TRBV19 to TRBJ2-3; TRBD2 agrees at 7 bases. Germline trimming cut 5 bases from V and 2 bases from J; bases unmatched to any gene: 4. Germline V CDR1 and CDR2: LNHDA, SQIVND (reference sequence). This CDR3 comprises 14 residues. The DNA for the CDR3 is TGTGCCAGTAGTGGGGGGGACCACACAGATACGCAGTATTTT. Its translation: CASSGGDHTDTQYF.

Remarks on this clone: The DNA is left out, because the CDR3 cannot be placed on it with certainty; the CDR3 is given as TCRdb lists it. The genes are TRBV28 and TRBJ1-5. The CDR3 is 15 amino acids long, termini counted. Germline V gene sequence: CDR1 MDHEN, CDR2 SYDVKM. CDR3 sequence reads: CASSTSGSQLEPQHF.

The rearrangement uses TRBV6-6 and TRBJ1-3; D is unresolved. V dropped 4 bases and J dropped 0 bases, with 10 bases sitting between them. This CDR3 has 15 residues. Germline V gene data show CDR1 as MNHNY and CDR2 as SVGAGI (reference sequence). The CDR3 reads CASSLTPSSGNTIYF. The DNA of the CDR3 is TGTGCCAGCAGTTTAACCCCGAGCTCTGGAAACACCATATATTTT.

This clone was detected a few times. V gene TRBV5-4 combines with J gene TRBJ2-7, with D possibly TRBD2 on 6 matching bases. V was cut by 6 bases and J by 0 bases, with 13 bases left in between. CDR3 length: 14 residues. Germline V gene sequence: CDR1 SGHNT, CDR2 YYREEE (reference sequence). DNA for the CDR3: TGTGCCAGCACCCCTAGCGCTGGCTCCTACGAGCAGTACTTC. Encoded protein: CASTPSAGSYEQYF.

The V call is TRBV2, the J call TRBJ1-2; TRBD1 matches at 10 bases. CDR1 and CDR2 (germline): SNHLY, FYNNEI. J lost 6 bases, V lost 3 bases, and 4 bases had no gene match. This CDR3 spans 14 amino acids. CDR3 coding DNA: TGTGCCAGCAGTGACAGGACAGGGGGAAATGGCTACACCTTC. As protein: CASSDRTGGNGYTF.

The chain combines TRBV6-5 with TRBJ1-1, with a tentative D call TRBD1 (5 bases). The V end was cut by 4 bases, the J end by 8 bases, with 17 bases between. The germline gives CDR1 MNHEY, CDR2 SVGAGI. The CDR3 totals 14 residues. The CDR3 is CASSWDPEDFEAFF. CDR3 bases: TGTGCCAGCAGTTGGGACCCAGAAGATTTCGAAGCTTTCTTT.

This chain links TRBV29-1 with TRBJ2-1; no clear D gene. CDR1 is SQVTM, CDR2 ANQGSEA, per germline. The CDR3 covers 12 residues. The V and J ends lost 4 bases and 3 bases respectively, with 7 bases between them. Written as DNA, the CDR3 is TGCAGCGTTGGTTACAACTACAATGAGCAGTTCTTC. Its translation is CSVGYNYNEQFF.

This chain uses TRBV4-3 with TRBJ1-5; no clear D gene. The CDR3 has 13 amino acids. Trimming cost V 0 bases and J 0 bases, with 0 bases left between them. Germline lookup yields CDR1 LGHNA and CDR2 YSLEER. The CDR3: CASSQDSNQPQHF. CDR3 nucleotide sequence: TGCGCCAGCAGCCAAGATAGCAATCAGCCCCAGCATTTT.

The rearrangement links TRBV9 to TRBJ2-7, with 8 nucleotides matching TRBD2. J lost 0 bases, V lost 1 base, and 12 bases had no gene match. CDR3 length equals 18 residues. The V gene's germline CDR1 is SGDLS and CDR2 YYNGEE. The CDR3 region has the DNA TGTGCCAGCAGCGTAAACCCTCAAACTAGCGGAAGCTCCTACGAGCAGTACTTC. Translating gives CASSVNPQTSGSSYEQYF.

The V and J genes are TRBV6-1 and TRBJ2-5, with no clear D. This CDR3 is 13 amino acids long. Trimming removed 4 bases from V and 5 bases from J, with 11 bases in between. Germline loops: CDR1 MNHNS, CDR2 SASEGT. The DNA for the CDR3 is TGTGCCAGCAGTGCCGACCAATGGGAGACCCAGTACTTC. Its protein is CASSADQWETQYF.

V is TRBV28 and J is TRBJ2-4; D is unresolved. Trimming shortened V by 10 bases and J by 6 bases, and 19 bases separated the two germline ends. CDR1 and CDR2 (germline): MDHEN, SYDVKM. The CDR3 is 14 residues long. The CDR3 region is CATRSRVPANIQYF. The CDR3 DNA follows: TGTGCCACGCGCTCTCGGGTCCCGGCAAACATTCAGTACTTC. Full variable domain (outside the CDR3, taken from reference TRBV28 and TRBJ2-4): DVKVTQSSRYLVKRTGEKVFLECVQDMDHENMFWYRQDPGLGLRLIYFSYDVKMKEKGDIPEGYSVSREKKERFSLILESASTNQTSMYLCATRSRVPANIQYFGAGTRLSVL.

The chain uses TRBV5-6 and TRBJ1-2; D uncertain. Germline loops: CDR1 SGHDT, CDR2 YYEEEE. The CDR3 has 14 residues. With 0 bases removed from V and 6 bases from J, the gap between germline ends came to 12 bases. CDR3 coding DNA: TGTGCCAGCAGCTTGGTGGGTCGACATGATGGCTACACCTTC. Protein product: CASSLVGRHDGYTF.

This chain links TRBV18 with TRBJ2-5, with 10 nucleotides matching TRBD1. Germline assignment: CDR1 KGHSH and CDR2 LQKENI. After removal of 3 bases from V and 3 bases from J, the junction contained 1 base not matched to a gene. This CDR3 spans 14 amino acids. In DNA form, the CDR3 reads TGTGCCAGCTCACCTGGGACAGGGGAAGAGACCCAGTACTTC. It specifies CASSPGTGEETQYF.

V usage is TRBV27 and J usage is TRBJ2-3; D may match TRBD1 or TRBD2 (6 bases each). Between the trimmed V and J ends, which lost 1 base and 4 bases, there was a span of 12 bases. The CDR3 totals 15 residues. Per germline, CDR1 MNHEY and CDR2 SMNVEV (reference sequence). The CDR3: CASSLFGGASDTQYF. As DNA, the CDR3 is TGTGCCAGCAGTTTATTCGGGGGCGCATCAGATACGCAGTATTTT.

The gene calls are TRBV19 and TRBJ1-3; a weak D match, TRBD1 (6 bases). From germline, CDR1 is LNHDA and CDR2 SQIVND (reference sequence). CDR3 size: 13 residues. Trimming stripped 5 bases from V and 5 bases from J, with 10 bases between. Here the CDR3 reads CASSVDRRNTIYF. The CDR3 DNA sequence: TGTGCCAGTAGTGTGGACAGAAGAAACACCATATATTTT.

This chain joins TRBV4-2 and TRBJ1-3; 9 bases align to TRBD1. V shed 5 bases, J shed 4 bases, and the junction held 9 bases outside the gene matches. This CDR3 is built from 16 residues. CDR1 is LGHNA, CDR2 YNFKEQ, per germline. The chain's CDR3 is CASSSGTGRSGNTIYF. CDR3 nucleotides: TGTGCCAGCAGCTCCGGGACAGGGAGATCCGGAAACACCATATATTTT.

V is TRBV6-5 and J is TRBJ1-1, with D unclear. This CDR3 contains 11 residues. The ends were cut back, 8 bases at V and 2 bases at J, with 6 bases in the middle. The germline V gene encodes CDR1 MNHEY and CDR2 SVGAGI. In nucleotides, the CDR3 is TGTGCCAGCGGCCGAAACACTGAAGCTTTCTTT. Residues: CASGRNTEAFF.

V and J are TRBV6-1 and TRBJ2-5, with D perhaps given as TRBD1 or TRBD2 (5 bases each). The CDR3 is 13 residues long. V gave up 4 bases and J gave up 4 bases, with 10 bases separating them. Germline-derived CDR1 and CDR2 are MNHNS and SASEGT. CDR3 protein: CASSVGVVETQYF. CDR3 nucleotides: TGTGCCAGCAGTGTGGGGGTTGTAGAGACCCAGTACTTC.

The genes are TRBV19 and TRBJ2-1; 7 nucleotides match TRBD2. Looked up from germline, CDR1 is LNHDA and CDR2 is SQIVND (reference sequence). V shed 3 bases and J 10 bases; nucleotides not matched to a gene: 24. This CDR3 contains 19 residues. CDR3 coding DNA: TGTGCCAGTAGTATTATACTCGCGCGAGCGGGAAATACCCCGGGGGAGCAGTTCTTC. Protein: CASSIILARAGNTPGEQFF.

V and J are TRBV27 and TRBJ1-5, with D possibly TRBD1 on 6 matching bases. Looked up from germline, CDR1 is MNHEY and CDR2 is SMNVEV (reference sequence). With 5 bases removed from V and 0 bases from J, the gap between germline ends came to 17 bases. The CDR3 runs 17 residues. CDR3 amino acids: CASSPLAQGPSNQPQHF. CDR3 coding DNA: TGTGCCAGCAGTCCACTGGCACAGGGACCTAGCAATCAGCCCCAGCATTTT.